The 20 T cell receptor beta chains below all came from one sample that was sequenced in a study of blood T cell repertoires in COVID-19. Produced via immunoSEQ multiplex PCR; TCRdb's table is partial and in-frame only. This table holds roughly 150,000 clones, 80% found once. Input material: PBMCs or T cells enriched from blood (not recorded which). All receptors derive from a middle-aged man who had recovered from COVID-19.

This chain joins TRBV29-1 and TRBJ2-3; a weak D match, TRBD2 (6 bases). V lost 2 bases and J lost 6, with 12 bases in between. The CDR3 runs 13 residues. Germline-derived CDR1 and CDR2 are SQVTM and ANQGSEA. The CDR3 region has the DNA TGCAGCGTTGAACTCGGAGGGCCCGATACGCAGTATTTT. Its translation: CSVELGGPDTQYF.

Only one count was recorded for this clone. This sequence joins TRBV25-1 and TRBJ2-2, with 7 nucleotides matching TRBD2. V shed 2 bases and J 6 bases; nucleotides not matched to a gene: 6. From germline, CDR1 is MGHDK and CDR2 SYGVNS. This CDR3 spans 15 amino acids. The CDR3 sequence: CASSEARGVAGELFF. The CDR3 coding sequence is TGTGCCAGCAGTGAAGCACGGGGGGTAGCCGGGGAGCTGTTTTTT.

The rearrangement links TRBV19 to TRBJ1-2; 9 nucleotides match TRBD1. This CDR3 is 14 amino acids long. J gave up 6 bases and V 4 bases, and 6 bases lay outside the gene matches. CDR1 and CDR2 (germline): LNHDA, SQIVND (reference sequence). The DNA for the CDR3 is TGTGCCAGTAGTAGGGGACAGGGTATCGATGGCTACACCTTC. It yields the protein CASSRGQGIDGYTF. Filled out from reference TRBV19 and TRBJ1-2, the complete variable domain reads DGGITQSPKYLFRKEGQNVTLSCEQNLNHDAMYWYRQDPGQGLRLIYYSQIVNDFQKGDIAEGYSVSREKKESFPLTVTSAQKNPTAFYLCASSRGQGIDGYTFGSGTRLTVV.

The CDR3 reads CASSQAGTSTDTQYF. Written as DNA, the CDR3 is TGTGCCAGCAGCCAAGCCGGTACTAGCACAGATACGCAGTATTTT. This chain links TRBV3-1 (or the pseudogene TRBV3-2) with TRBJ2-3; D remains ambiguous. Germline CDR1 LGHDT, CDR2 YNNKEL (reference sequence). V was pared by 1 base and J by 0 bases, with 8 bases between. This CDR3 is built from 15 residues.

The chain has TRBV9 and TRBJ1-1; no clear D. The V gene's germline CDR1 is SGDLS and CDR2 YYNGEE. CDR3 length: 14 residues. V was clipped by 4 bases and J by 1 base, with 11 bases between them. The CDR3 protein is CASSSRPRNTEAFF. CDR3 coding DNA: TGTGCCAGCAGCTCCAGGCCCAGGAACACTGAAGCTTTCTTT. Full variable domain (rest looked up from reference TRBV9 and TRBJ1-1): DSGVTQTPKHLITATGQRVTLRCSPRSGDLSVYWYQQSLDQGLQFLIQYYNGEERAKGNILERFSAQQFPDLHSELNLSSLELGDSALYFCASSSRPRNTEAFFGQGTRLTVV.

V usage is TRBV2 and J usage is TRBJ1-5; 8 bases align to TRBD1. Germline V gene sequence: CDR1 SNHLY, CDR2 FYNNEI. The CDR3 loop spans 20 amino acids. The V segment lost 2 bases and the J segment 3 bases; nucleotides outside the gene matches: 18. This CDR3 reads CASSEFMTGVGRGTNQPQHF. The CDR3 DNA reads TGTGCCAGCAGTGAATTTATGACAGGGGTGGGGAGGGGTACCAATCAGCCCCAGCATTTT.

The rearrangement joins TRBV7-6 to TRBJ2-7; 7 bases line up with TRBD2. Germline loops: CDR1 SGHVS, CDR2 FNYEAQ. After removal of 5 bases from V and 6 bases from J, the junction contained 13 bases not matched to a gene. This CDR3 region has 15 residues. The CDR3, as DNA: TGTGCCAGCAGCCTTCTGGGGGGGGTGGGATTCGAGCAGTACTTC. This sequence encodes CASSLLGGVGFEQYF.

The chain uses TRBV12-5 and TRBJ2-1; D is perhaps TRBD1 (6 bases). V was cut by 6 bases and J by 7 bases, with 10 bases left in between. The germline CDR1 and CDR2 sequences are LGHNT and FRNRAP. This CDR3 region has 12 residues. The CDR3 spells CASGQQGNEQFF. As DNA, the CDR3 is TGTGCTAGTGGCCAACAGGGAAATGAGCAGTTCTTC.

This rearrangement joins TRBV6-4 to TRBJ1-2; 7 bases align to TRBD1. Per the germline V gene, CDR1 is MRHNA and CDR2 is SNTAGT. The trim removed 4 bases at V and 4 bases at J, leaving 9 bases unmatched. The CDR3 is 15 residues long. CDR3 amino acids: CASSATPGQPYGYTF. The CDR3 bases are TGTGCCAGCAGTGCCACGCCGGGACAGCCCTATGGCTACACCTTC.

A word on this clone: Germline and junction disagree at one end, which may indicate a read error. The rearrangement uses TRBV5-1 and TRBJ1-3, with D tentatively TRBD1 (6 bases). There are 15 residues in the CDR3. Germline CDR1 reads SGHRS; CDR2 reads YFSETQ. CDR3: CAGSLASGAGNTIYF. The CDR3 DNA reads as TGCGCCGGCAGCTTGGCCTCAGGGGCCGGAAACACCATATATTTT.

The chain joins TRBV19 to TRBJ1-5, with no clear D. Germline V gene data show CDR1 as LNHDA and CDR2 as SQIVND (reference sequence). The CDR3 length is 13 residues. The V end lost 1 base, the J end lost 2 bases, and 3 bases lay between the germline ends. Here the CDR3 reads CASSIGGNQPQHF. CDR3 nucleotides: TGTGCCAGTAGTATAGGAGGCAATCAGCCCCAGCATTTT.

This rearrangement joins TRBV4-1 to TRBJ1-1; no definite D call. The CDR3 extends over 15 amino acids. The V gene lost 4 bases and the J gene lost 2 bases, with 14 bases spanning the gap. The germline V gene has CDR1 MGHRA and CDR2 YSYEKL. The CDR3 here is CASSPPLGLNTEAFF. CDR3 bases: TGCGCCAGCAGCCCCCCGTTAGGACTAAACACTGAAGCTTTCTTT.

The J gene is TRBJ2-1, the V gene TRBV5-6; 8 positions match TRBD2. V gave up 2 bases and J gave up 4 bases; unmatched junction bases: 5. This CDR3 region has 15 residues. Germline values: CDR1 SGHDT, CDR2 YYEEEE. The CDR3 loop is CASSFGTSAYNEQFF. CDR3 DNA: TGTGCCAGCAGCTTCGGGACTAGTGCTTACAATGAGCAGTTCTTC.

The J gene is TRBJ2-2, the V gene TRBV6-1, with 11 bases that match TRBD2. Germline V lookup: CDR1 MNHNS, CDR2 SASEGT. The trim removed 2 bases at V and 0 bases at J, leaving 2 bases unmatched. The CDR3 contains 17 residues. The CDR3 here is CASSERSGGANTGELFF. The CDR3 DNA is TGTGCCAGCAGTGAACGTAGCGGGGGGGCGAACACCGGGGAGCTGTTTTTT.

This chain uses TRBV5-4 with TRBJ1-6; 7 bases are a match to TRBD1. Germline lookup yields CDR1 SGHNT and CDR2 YYREEE (reference sequence). This CDR3 is built from 15 residues. V shed 0 bases and J 7 bases; nucleotides not matched to a gene: 4. For the CDR3, the DNA is TGTGCCAGCAGCTTGGATGGCAGGGGGAATTCACCCCTCCACTTT. Its translation is CASSLDGRGNSPLHF.

This clone is a singleton in its sample. The chain joins TRBV9 to TRBJ2-5, with D possibly TRBD2 on 5 matching bases. The CDR3 spans 13 residues. Trimming left V 3 bases short and J 4 bases short, with 10 bases between. Germline loops: CDR1 SGDLS, CDR2 YYNGEE. CDR3 sequence reads: CASSAGWGETQYF. Here the CDR3 DNA reads TGTGCCAGCAGCGCGGGGTGGGGAGAGACCCAGTACTTC.

This clone was counted only a few times. The chain is built from TRBV30 and TRBJ1-6; possibly TRBD1 for D (6 bases). Trimming removed 7 bases from V and 1 base from J, with 20 bases in between. This CDR3 contains 17 residues. Germline CDR1 is GTSNPN and CDR2 is SVGIG (reference sequence). CDR3 nucleotides: TGTGCCTCAACAGGGTACACCATGAAGTCCTATAATTCACCCCTCCACTTT. Its translation is CASTGYTMKSYNSPLHF.

The chain joins TRBV5-6 to TRBJ2-5, with 8 bases lining up with TRBD2. The V segment lost 4 bases and the J segment 5 bases; nucleotides outside the gene matches: 10. The germline gives CDR1 SGHDT, CDR2 YYEEEE. CDR3 length: 15 residues. The CDR3 region is CASSPPGGREETQYF. The CDR3 DNA reads as TGTGCCAGCAGCCCCCCGGGGGGGCGCGAGGAGACCCAGTACTTC.

The chain employs TRBV5-4 and TRBJ2-7; 7 nucleotides agree with TRBD1. Germline CDR1 SGHNT, CDR2 YYREEE (reference sequence). The junction had 7 bases not matched to a gene; V was cut back by 4 bases and J by 6 bases. The CDR3 extends over 13 amino acids. The CDR3 sequence is CASSKDRLGEQYF. CDR3 nucleotides: TGTGCCAGCAGCAAGGACAGGTTGGGCGAGCAGTACTTC.

V and J are TRBV11-3 and TRBJ2-3; D is unclear. The CDR3 sequence is 13 residues long. V lost 2 bases and J 4 bases, leaving 7 bases between the germline ends. Germline-derived CDR1 and CDR2 are SGHNT and YENEEA. CDR3 bases: TGTGCCAGCAGCTTATCTCGGGCAGATACGCAGTATTTT. Its translation is CASSLSRADTQYF.